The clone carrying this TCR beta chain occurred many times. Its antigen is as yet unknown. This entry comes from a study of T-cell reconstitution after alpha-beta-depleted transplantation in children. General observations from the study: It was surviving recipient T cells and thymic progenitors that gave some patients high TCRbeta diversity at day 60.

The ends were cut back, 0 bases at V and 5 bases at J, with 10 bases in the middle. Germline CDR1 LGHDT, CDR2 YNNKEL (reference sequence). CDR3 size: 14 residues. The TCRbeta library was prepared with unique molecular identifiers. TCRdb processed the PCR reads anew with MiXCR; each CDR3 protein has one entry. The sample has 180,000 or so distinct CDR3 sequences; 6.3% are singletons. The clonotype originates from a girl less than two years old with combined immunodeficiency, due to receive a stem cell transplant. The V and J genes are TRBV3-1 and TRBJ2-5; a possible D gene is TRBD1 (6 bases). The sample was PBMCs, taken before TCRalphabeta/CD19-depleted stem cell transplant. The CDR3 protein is CASSQDQGLETQYF. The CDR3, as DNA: TGTGCCAGCAGCCAAGACCAGGGGCTGGAGACCCAGTACTTC.